This T cell receptor (beta chain) was identified in a study of shared clonotypes between healthy human individuals (dated by TCRdb to 2020 to 2022). Study-level background: The cohort comprised a couple of women and a few men aged 18 to 49 years. The study deeply sequenced blood TCR repertoires of roughly five healthy adults to estimate repertoire size and the extent of clonotype sharing between individuals. To increase sequencing depth and limit assay-specific biases, different laboratories used diverse techniques to prepare libraries and sequence TCR repertoires. For each donor, CD4 naive and CD4 memory were each given three plates, CD8 naive was given two plates, and CD8 memory was given one plate. Between about 0.94 and 10 billion PBMCs per donor were obtained by leukapheresis. Overall results and qualifications from the work: Compared with non-shared clonotypes, clonotypes shared by all four sorted-subset donors had higher generation probabilities. Pairwise subsampling indicated that sequencing depth was expected to affect the degree of clonotype sharing among donors. Sharing across a few donors was observed for about 4.8% of naive CD4, under 4% of naive CD8, over 2% of memory CD4, and roughly 0.4% of memory CD8 clonotypes. Sampling was restricted to blood, and TCR repertoires in tissues likely differ from the TCR repertoires found in blood. Even with the large sequencing depth, rarefaction of the sorted-subset datasets indicated that sequencing was incomplete. Because the study included only a small number of donors, the genetic and exposure-history diversity represented was limited. Naive subsets generally had larger estimated clonotype richness than memory subsets.

The germline V gene supplies CDR1 SGHAT and CDR2 FQNNGV. CDR3 length: 18 amino acids, cysteine to phenylalanine. Only the CDR3 region is kept as DNA, spanning 54 bases read in frame from base 1. The germline V end is reduced by 5 bases and the J end by 1 base; junction bases left unmatched: 14. Of note for this clone: It has no known antigen specificity. Base qualities are missing; no much larger clone stands one base away.

Healthy HIV-negative adults with no recently reported acute infections or vaccinations were included as donors. Every donor was a Caucasian adult living in Nashville, Tennessee, USA. CD4+ T cells were enriched by magnetic negative selection, after which naive cells were positively selected on CD45RA and the negative fraction was taken as the memory subset. After blood collection by leukapheresis, PBMCs were isolated using Ficoll-Histopaque density gradient centrifugation and then cryopreserved in the vapor phase of liquid nitrogen. Analytical flow cytometry was used to check the purity and quantity of every magnetically sorted T cell population. Genomic DNA was isolated from each sorted fraction and quantified by UV absorbance on a Nanodrop 2000c. Using the deep immunoSEQ assay, multiplex PCR amplified TCR CDR3 regions from genomic DNA. For each cell subset, the extracted genomic DNA was distributed evenly across all wells of several immunoSEQ 96-well plates, and each plate served as one replicate. For sorted subsets, approximately 0.2 ug of genomic DNA, equivalent to around 30,000 T cell genomes, went into each replicate PCR. The purified libraries were quantified using a Qubit 3.0 fluorometer, sized with a Bioanalyzer 2100, and then quantified again using the KAPA Library Quantification kit. A separate single-read 150-cycle Illumina NextSeq 550 flow cell was used to sequence each immunoSEQ 96-well plate. The paper's data handling went like this. The immunoSEQ output contained only junctional sequences without quality scores, so filtering could not match that applied to full-length reads. Sequences were annotated with PyIR, a Python wrapper for IgBLAST v1.9, and V/J genes and CDR3 were assigned using IMGT germline references. Reads with weak V/J assignments (E-value above 1e-6), missing CDR3, stop codons, out-of-frame junctions, or ambiguous translated residues were removed. V3J clonotypes were defined as sequences sharing an identical inferred V gene, J gene, and CDR3 amino acid sequence. The percentage overlap between two repertoires was calculated by dividing the number of shared unique clonotypes by the size of the smaller repertoire. Three approaches were used to assess repertoire richness: RTK rarefaction, the Chao1 estimator, and Recon v2.1 estimates of unobserved clonotypes. OLGA was used to compute generation probabilities for all TCRbeta clonotypes that the gDNA method yielded from four donors. TCRdb took over this immuneACCESS table, retaining in-frame rearrangements with V and J assigned. Such tables are incomplete; in checked studies, under half of the missing clones stem from an unresolved V gene, and the remainder is unexplained. That table furnishes V, J and clone size, whereas the DNA furnished D and trimming. For this sample there are over a million clones; around 78% appear just once. 0.52% of the sample belongs to the ten largest clones.

The receptor's source is a man aged 18 to 29 in good health. Some clones in this sample may be carry-over from other donors' samples. The receptor chain draws on TRBV11-2 and TRBJ2-1, with 7 bases matching TRBD1. The material sequenced was memory CD4+ T cells from PBMCs. The sample's cell subset or site label is to be understood as: CD45RA-negative fraction. The bases are TGTGCCAGCAGCCCGGGGTGGGACAGCCTTGAGTCCTACAATGAGCAGTTCTTC. Its protein is CASSPGWDSLESYNEQFF.